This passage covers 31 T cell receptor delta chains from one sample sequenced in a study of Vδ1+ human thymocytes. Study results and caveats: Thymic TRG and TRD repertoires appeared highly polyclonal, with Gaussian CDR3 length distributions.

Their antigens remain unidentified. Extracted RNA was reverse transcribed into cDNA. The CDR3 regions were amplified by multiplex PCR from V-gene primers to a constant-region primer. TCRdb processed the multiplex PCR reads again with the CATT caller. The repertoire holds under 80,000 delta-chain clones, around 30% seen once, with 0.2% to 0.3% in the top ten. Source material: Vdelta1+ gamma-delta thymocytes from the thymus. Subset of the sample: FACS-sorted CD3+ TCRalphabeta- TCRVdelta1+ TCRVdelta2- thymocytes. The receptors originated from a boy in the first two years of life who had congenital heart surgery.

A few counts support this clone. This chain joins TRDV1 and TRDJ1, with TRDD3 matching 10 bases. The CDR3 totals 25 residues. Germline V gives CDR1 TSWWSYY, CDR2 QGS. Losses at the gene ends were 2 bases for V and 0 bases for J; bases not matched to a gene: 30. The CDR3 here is CALGESCAWRTPYWGIRGYTDKLIF. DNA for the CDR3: TGTGCTCTTGGGGAATCTTGCGCTTGGAGGACCCCATACTGGGGGATTAGGGGGTACACCGATAAACTCATCTTT.

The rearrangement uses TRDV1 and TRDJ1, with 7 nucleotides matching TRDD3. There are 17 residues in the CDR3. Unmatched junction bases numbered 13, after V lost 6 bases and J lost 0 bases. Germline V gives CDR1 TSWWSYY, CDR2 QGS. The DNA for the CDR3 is TGTGCTCTTGGACTAACTCTACCTGGGGGTTACACCGATAAACTCATCTTT. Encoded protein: CALGLTLPGGYTDKLIF.

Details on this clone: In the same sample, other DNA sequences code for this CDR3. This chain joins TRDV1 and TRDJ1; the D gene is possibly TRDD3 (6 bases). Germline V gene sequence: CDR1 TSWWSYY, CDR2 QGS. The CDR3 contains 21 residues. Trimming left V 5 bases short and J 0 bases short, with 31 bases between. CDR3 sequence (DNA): TGTGCTCTTGGGCCACGGCCCTCCCTCATGGCAGGGGGACAGTACACCGATAAACTCATCTTT. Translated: CALGPRPSLMAGGQYTDKLIF.

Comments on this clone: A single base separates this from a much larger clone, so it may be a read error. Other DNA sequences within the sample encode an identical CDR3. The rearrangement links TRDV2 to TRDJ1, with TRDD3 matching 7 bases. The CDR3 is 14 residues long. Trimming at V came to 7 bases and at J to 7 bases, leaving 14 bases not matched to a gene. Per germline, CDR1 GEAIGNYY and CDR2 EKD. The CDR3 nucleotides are TGTGCCTGCGACTCAAACTGGGGACGGGGTAAACTCATCTTT. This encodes CACDSNWGRGKLIF.

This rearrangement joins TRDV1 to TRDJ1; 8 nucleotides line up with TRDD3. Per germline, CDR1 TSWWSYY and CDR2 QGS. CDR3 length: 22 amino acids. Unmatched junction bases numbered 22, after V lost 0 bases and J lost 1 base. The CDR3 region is CALGELISPYGVLGAPTDKLIF. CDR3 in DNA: TGTGCTCTTGGGGAACTAATTAGTCCCTATGGTGTACTGGGGGCCCCCACCGATAAACTCATCTTT.

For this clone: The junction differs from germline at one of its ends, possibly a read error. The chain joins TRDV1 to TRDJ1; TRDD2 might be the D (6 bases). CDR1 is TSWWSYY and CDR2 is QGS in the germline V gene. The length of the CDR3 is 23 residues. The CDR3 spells CALGELSPTTTVGLGPNTDKLIF. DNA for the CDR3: TGTGCCCTTGGGGAACTCAGTCCTACGACTACGGTGGGGCTGGGACCCAACACCGATAAACTCATCTTT.

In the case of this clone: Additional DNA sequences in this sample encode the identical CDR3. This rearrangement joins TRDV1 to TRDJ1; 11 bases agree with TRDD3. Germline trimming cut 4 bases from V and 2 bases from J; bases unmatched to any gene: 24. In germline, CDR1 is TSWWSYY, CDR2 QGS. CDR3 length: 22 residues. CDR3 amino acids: CALGAGLPTFHWGIGGTDKLIF. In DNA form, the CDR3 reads TGTGCTCTTGGGGCCGGCCTTCCTACGTTTCACTGGGGGATAGGGGGTACCGATAAACTCATCTTT.

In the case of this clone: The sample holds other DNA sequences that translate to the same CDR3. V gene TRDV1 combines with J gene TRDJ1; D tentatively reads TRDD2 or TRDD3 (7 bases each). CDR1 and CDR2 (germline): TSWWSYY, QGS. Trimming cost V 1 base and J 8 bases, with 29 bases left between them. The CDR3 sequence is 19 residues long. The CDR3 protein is CALGEPEFLRGIRPPKLIF. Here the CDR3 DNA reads TGTGCTCTTGGGGAACCAGAATTCCTACGGGGGATCCGCCCTCCAAAACTCATCTTT.

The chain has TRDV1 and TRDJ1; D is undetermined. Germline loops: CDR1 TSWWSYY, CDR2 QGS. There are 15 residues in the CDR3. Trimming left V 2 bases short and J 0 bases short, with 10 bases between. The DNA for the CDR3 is TGTGCTCTTGGGGAATCGTTCCCAAACACCGATAAACTCATCTTT. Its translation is CALGESFPNTDKLIF.

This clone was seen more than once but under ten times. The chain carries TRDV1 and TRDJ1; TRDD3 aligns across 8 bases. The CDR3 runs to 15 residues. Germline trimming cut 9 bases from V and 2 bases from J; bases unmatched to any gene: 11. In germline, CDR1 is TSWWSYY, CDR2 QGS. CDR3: CALNWGVLVTDKLIF. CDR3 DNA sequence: TGTGCTCTCAACTGGGGGGTGTTAGTTACCGATAAACTCATCTTT.

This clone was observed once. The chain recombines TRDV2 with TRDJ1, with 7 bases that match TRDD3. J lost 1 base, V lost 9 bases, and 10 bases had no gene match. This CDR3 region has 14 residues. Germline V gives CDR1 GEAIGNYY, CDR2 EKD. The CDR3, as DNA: TGTGCCACAAGGCTGGGGGGTTTCACCGATAAACTCATCTTT. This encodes CATRLGGFTDKLIF.

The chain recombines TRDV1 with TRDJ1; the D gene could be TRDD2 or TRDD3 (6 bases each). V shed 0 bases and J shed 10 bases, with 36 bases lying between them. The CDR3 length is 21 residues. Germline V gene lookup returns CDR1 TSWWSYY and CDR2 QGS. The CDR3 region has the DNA TGTGCTCTTGGGGAACTCCCTTCCCCGCGCGGTGGGGGTCTCCCTGGATGGCGACTCATCTTT. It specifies CALGELPSPRGGGLPGWRLIF.

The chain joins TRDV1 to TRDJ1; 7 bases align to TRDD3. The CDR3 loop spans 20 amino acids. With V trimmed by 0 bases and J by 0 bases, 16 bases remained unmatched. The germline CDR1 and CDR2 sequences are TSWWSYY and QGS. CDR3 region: CALGELASYWGGAYTDKLIF. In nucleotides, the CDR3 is TGTGCTCTTGGGGAACTAGCATCGTACTGGGGAGGAGCGTACACCGATAAACTCATCTTT.

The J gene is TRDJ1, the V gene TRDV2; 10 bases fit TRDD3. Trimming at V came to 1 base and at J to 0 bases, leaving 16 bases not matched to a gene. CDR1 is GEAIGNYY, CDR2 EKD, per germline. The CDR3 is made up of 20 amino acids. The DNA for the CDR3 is TGTGCCTGTGACACGGGGACTTACCCATTCACTGGGGGATACACCGATAAACTCATCTTT. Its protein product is CACDTGTYPFTGGYTDKLIF.

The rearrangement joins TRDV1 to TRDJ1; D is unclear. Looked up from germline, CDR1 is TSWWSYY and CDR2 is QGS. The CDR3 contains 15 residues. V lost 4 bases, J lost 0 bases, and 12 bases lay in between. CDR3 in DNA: TGTGCTCTTGGGGGGAGCCGCGAGTACACCGATAAACTCATCTTT. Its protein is CALGGSREYTDKLIF.

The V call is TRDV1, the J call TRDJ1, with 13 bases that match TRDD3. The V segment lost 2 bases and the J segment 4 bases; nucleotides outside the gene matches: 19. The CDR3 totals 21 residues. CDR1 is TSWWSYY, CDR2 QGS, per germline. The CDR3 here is CALGEGRCPGTGGYAVDKLIF. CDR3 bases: TGTGCTCTTGGGGAAGGACGTTGCCCTGGGACTGGGGGATACGCCGTCGATAAACTCATCTTT.

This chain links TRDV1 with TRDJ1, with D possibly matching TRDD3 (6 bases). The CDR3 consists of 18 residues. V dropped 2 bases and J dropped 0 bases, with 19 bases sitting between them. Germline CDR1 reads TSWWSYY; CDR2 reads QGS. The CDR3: CALGEGPPVLGHTDKLIF. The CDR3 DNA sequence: TGTGCTCTTGGGGAAGGTCCCCCAGTACTGGGACACACCGATAAACTCATCTTT.

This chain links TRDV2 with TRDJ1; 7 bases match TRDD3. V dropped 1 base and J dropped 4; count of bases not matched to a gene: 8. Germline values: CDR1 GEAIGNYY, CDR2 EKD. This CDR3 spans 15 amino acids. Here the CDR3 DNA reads TGTGCCTGTGACACAGCAGGGGGATTTTGCGATAAACTCATCTTT. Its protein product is CACDTAGGFCDKLIF.

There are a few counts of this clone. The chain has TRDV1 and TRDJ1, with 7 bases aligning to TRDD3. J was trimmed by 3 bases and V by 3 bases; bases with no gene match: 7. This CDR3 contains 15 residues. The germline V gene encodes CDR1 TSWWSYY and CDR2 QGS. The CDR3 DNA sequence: TGTGCTCTTGGGGAGGTAGGGATACTCTCCGATAAACTCATCTTT. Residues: CALGEVGILSDKLIF.

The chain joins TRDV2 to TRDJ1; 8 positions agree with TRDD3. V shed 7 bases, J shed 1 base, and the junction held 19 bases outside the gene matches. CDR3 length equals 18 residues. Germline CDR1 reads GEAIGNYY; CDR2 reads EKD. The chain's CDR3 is CAWIFTGGPTGPTDKLIF. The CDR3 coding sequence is TGTGCCTGGATTTTTACTGGGGGTCCCACCGGTCCCACCGATAAACTCATCTTT.

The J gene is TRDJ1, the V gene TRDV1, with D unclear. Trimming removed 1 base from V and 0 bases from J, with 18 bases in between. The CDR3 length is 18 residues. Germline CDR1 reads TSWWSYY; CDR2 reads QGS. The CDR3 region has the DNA TGTGCTCTTGGGGAACGGGCATCTGGACCCCTGTACACCGATAAACTCATCTTT. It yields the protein CALGERASGPLYTDKLIF.

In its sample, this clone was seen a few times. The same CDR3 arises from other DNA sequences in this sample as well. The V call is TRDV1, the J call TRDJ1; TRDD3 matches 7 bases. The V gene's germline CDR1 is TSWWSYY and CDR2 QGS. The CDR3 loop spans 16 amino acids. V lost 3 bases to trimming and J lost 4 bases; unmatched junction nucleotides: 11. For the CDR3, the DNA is TGTGCTCTTGGGGAGCCGAATTGGGATACAGGCGATAAACTCATCTTT. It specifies CALGEPNWDTGDKLIF.

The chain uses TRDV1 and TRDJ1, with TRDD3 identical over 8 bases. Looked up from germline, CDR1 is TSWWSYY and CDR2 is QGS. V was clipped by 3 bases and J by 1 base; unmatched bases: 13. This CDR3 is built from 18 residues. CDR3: CALGDPLRGYMGTDKLIF. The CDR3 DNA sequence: TGTGCTCTTGGGGACCCCCTGAGGGGATACATGGGCACCGATAAACTCATCTTT.

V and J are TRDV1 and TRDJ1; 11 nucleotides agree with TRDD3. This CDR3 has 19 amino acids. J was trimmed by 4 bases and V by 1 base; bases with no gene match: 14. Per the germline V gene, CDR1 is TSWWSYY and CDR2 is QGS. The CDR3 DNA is TGTGCTCTTGGGGAACGGCACGACTGGGGGATATTTAAAGACGATAAACTCATCTTT. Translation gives CALGERHDWGIFKDDKLIF.

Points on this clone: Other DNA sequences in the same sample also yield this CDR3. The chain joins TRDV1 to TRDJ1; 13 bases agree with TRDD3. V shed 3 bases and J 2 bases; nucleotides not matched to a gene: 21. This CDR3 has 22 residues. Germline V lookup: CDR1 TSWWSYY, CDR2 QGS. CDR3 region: CALGDPTRAYDWGIRETDKLIF. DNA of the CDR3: TGTGCTCTTGGGGACCCCACTCGTGCCTACGACTGGGGGATACGGGAAACCGATAAACTCATCTTT.

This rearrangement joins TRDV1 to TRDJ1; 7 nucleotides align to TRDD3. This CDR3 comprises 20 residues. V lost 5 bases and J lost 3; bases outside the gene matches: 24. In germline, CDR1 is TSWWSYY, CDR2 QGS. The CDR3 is CALGQTGLDFEDTRPDKLIF. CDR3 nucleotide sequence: TGTGCTCTTGGGCAAACGGGGCTCGACTTCGAGGATACGCGTCCCGATAAACTCATCTTT.

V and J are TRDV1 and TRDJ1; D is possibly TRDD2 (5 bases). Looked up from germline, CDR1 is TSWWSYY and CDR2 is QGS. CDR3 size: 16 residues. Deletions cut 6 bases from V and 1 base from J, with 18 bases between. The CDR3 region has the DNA TGTGCTCTTGGAGCTCCTAGTCGGTTACCCACCGATAAACTCATCTTT. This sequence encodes CALGAPSRLPTDKLIF.

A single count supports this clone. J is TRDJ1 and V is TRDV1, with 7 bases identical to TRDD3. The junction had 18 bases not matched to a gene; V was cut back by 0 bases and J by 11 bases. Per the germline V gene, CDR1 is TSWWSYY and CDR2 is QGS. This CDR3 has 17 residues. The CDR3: CALGELSPFSGGGRLIF. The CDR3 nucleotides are TGTGCTCTTGGGGAACTATCCCCGTTTAGTGGGGGAGGTAGGCTCATCTTT.

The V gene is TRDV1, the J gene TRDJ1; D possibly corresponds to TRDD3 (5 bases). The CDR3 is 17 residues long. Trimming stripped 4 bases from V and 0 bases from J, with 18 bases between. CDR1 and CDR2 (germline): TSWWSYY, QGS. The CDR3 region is CALGVARGYFYTDKLIF. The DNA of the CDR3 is TGTGCTCTTGGGGTCGCCCGAGGATATTTTTACACCGATAAACTCATCTTT.

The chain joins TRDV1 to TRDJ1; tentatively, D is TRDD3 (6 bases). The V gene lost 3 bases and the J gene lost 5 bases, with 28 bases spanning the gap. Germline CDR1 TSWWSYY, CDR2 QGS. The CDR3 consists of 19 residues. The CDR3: CALGDCWGRTRGRGDKLIF. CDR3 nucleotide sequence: TGTGCTCTTGGGGACTGCTGGGGCCGAACCAGGGGTCGCGGGGATAAACTCATCTTT.

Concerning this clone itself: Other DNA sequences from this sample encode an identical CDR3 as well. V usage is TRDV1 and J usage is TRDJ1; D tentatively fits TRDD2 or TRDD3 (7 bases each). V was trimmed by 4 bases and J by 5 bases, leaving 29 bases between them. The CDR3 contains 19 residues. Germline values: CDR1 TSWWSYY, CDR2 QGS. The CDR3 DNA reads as TGTGCTCTTGGGGGAAGTCCCTTTCCTACTAGGGATACCTCGGATAAACTCATCTTT. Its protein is CALGGSPFPTRDTSDKLIF.